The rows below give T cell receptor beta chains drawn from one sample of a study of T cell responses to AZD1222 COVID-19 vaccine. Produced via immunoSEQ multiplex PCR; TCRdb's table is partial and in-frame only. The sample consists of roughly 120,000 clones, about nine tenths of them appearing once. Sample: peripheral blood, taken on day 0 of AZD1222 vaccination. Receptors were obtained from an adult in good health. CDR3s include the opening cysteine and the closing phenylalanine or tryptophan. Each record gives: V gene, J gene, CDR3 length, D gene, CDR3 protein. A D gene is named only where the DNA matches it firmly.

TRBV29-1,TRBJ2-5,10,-,CSVGQETQYF
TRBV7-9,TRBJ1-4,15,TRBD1,CASSFSGTGDEKLFF
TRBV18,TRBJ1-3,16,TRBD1,CASSPRGTGGRNTIYF
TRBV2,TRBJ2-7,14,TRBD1,CASSLQGARHEQYF
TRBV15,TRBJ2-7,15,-,CATSRETTAAYEQYF
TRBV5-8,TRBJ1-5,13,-,CASSAGILQPQHF
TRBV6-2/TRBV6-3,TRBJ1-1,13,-,CASSGGMYREAFF
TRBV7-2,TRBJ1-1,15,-,CASSFRILGNTEAFF
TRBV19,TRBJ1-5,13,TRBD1,CACKGQGGQPQHF
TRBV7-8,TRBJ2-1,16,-,CASSPQRTVYYNEQFF
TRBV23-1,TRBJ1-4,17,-,CASSRWQGRATNEKLFF
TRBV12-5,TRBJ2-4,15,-,CASGSGTVAKNIQYF
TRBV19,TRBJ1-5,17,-,CASSIRPGEYSNQPQHF
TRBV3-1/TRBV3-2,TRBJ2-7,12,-,CASSRDRREQYF
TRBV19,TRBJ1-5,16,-,CASSPEEALGAQPQHF
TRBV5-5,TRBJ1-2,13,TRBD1,CASSQGTGVGYTF
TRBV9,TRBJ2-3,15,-,CASSDSPIRGDTQYF
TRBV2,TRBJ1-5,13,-,CASSPPGNQPQHF
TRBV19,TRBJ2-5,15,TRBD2,CASSTLAGAKETQYF
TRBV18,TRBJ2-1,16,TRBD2,CASSLRPLAGVNEQFF
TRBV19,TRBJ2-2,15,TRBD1,CASSILDRATGELFF
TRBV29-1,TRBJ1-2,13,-,CSITKFENGGYTF
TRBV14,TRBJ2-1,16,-,CASSQDLAMDYNEQFF
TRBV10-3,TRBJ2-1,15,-,CAIGGGQSSYNEQFF
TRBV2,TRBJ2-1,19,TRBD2,CASKDAGLAGGDSYNEQFF
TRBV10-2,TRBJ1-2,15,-,CATFLSRGQIPGYTF
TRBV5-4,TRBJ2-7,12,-,CASSLDSREQYF
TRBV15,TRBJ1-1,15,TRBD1,CATTTLGQGDTEAFF
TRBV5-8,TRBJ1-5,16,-,CASSFDGQVRHQPQHF
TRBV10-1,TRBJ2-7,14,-,CASSGNRGGYEQYF
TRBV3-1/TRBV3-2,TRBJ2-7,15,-,CASSQGGVRTYEQYF
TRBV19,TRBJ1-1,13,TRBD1,CASMGTGANEAFF
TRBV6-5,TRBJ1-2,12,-,CASSGLAYGYTF
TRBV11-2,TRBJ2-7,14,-,CASSLDPGSYEQYF
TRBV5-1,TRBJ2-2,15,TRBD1,CASSSGTGGNGELFF
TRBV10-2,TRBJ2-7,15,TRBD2,CASSVSSSGGAWQYF
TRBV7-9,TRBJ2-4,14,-,CASSDARGRGIQYF
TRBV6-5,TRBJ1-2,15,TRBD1,CASSRGQGTHYGYTF
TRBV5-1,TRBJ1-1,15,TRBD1,CASSSGGTVNTEAFF
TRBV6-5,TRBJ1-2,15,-,CASRREGGREHGYTF
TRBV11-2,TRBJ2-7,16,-,CASSFRGGLSSYEQYF
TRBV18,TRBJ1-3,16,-,CASSPRDPRSGNTIYF